Each of the 29 T cell receptor beta chains below was sequenced from the same sample in a study of shared clonotypes between healthy human individuals. Profiled with immunoSEQ multiplex PCR; TCRdb holds only in-frame clones, not every one. The table lists 400,000 to 600,000 clones, roughly 79% of them singletons. The sequenced sample was PBMCs. These receptors all stem from a woman aged 40 to 50 in good health. Some clones in this sample may be carry-over from other donors' samples.

The V and J genes are TRBV11-3 and TRBJ1-1; D not resolved. CDR1 and CDR2 from the germline V gene are SGHNT and YENEEA. The CDR3 runs 13 residues. The V end lost 1 base, the J end lost 0 bases, and 3 bases lay between the germline ends. The CDR3, as DNA: TGTGCCAGCAGCTTAGTCGTGAACACTGAAGCTTTCTTT. It encodes CASSLVVNTEAFF.

The rearrangement links TRBV25-1 to TRBJ2-5, with TRBD2 identical over 7 bases. The ends lost 1 base at V and 3 bases at J; junction bases unmatched: 5. The germline V gene encodes CDR1 MGHDK and CDR2 SYGVNS. This CDR3 is built from 15 residues. The DNA for the CDR3 is TGTGCCAGCAGTGAATGGGCGGGAGTAAAAGAGACCCAGTACTTC. Its translation is CASSEWAGVKETQYF.

The chain recombines TRBV30 with TRBJ2-3; 9 bases align to TRBD1. This CDR3 has 13 residues. The germline V gene encodes CDR1 GTSNPN and CDR2 SVGIG (reference sequence). V gave up 4 bases and J gave up 3 bases; unmatched junction bases: 2. The CDR3 DNA follows: TGTGCCTGGACGACAGGGGGGACAGATACGCAGTATTTT. This translates into CAWTTGGTDTQYF. Full variable domain (rest looked up from reference TRBV30 and TRBJ2-3): SQTIHQWPATLVQPVGSPLSLECTVEGTSNPNLYWYRQAAGRGLQLLFYSVGIGQISSEVPQNLSASRPQDRQFILSSKKLLLSDSGFYLCAWTTGGTDTQYFGPGTRLTVL.

The J gene is TRBJ1-2, the V gene TRBV28; D perhaps matches TRBD1 (5 bases). Trimming removed 6 bases from V and 1 base from J, with 12 bases in between. Germline V gives CDR1 MDHEN, CDR2 SYDVKM. The CDR3 loop spans 14 amino acids. The CDR3 coding sequence is TGTGCCAGCAGCCTGTCCGGGGGTAACTATGGCTACACCTTC. This sequence encodes CASSLSGGNYGYTF.

The chain employs TRBV14 and TRBJ2-5, with TRBD2 identical over 9 bases. V was clipped by 0 bases and J by 5 bases; unmatched bases: 7. The CDR3 is 16 amino acids. Germline CDR1 is SGHDN and CDR2 is FVKESK. This CDR3 is CASSQDPSGRWETQYF. The DNA of the CDR3 is TGTGCCAGCAGCCAAGATCCCAGCGGGAGGTGGGAGACCCAGTACTTC.

This clone was picked up one time. The V gene is TRBV28, the J gene TRBJ1-3; D remains unclear. The V gene's germline CDR1 is MDHEN and CDR2 SYDVKM. This CDR3 contains 15 residues. The germline V and J ends were trimmed by 1 base and 4 bases, with 11 bases remaining between them. The CDR3 spells CASSLSFFQGNTIYF. CDR3 bases: TGTGCCAGCAGTTTATCTTTTTTTCAGGGAAACACCATATATTTT.

The rearrangement uses TRBV19 and TRBJ2-6; D call uncertain. Trimming shortened V by 3 bases and J by 1 base, and 7 bases separated the two germline ends. CDR3 length: 15 residues. The germline V gene encodes CDR1 LNHDA and CDR2 SQIVND (reference sequence). The CDR3 here is CASSMVASGANVLTF. The CDR3 DNA follows: TGTGCCAGTAGTATGGTGGCTTCTGGGGCCAACGTCCTGACTTTC.

For this clone: The same CDR3 arises from other DNA sequences in this sample as well. The chain employs TRBV7-2 and TRBJ2-2, with 11 bases fitting TRBD2. Germline loops: CDR1 SGHTA, CDR2 FQGNSA. V shed 2 bases, J shed 1 base, and the junction held 3 bases outside the gene matches. The CDR3 spans 17 residues. The CDR3, as DNA: TGTGCCAGCAGCTTACCCGGACTAGCGGGGAACACCGGGGAGCTGTTTTTT. It codes for CASSLPGLAGNTGELFF.

The CDR3 is CSVEDRSEGEKLFF. The CDR3 DNA sequence: TGCAGCGTTGAAGATCGGTCGGAGGGTGAAAAACTGTTTTTT. V is TRBV29-1 and J is TRBJ1-4; D not resolved. The CDR3 runs to 14 residues. V was cut by 0 bases and J by 7 bases, with 12 bases left in between. Germline CDR1 reads SQVTM; CDR2 reads ANQGSEA.

The chain recombines TRBV9 with TRBJ1-5, with TRBD1 matching over 7 bases. This CDR3 is built from 16 residues. The V gene's germline CDR1 is SGDLS and CDR2 YYNGEE. J was trimmed by 2 bases and V by 0 bases; bases with no gene match: 5. The CDR3 loop reads CASSVGATGGNQPQHF. The CDR3 region has the DNA TGTGCCAGCAGCGTAGGGGCCACAGGGGGCAATCAGCCCCAGCATTTT.

Details on this clone: It differs at one base from a far larger clone, so likely a read error. The rearrangement joins TRBV9 to TRBJ2-3; TRBD1 or TRBD2 may be the D gene (5 bases each). Between the trimmed V and J ends, which lost 0 bases and 8 bases, there was a span of 16 bases. The CDR3 covers 15 residues. The germline V gene encodes CDR1 SGDLS and CDR2 YYNGEE. CDR3 bases: TGTGCCAGCAGCGTAGAAGGGACGGACGGAGGTACGCAGTATTTT. This translates into CASSVEGTDGGTQYF.

V usage is TRBV28 and J usage is TRBJ2-6; the D is unclear. Germline-derived CDR1 and CDR2 are MDHEN and SYDVKM. The V end lost 5 bases, the J end lost 4 bases, and 12 bases lay between the germline ends. This CDR3 has 15 residues. In nucleotides, the CDR3 is TGTGCCAGCAGTCCCCGAGGACCAGGGGCCAACGTCCTGACTTTC. Residues: CASSPRGPGANVLTF.

This clone has just one count. V and J are TRBV19 and TRBJ2-1; a possible D gene is TRBD2 (5 bases). This CDR3 is 15 amino acids long. The germline V and J ends were trimmed by 1 base and 0 bases, with 7 bases remaining between them. Germline CDR1 is LNHDA and CDR2 is SQIVND (reference sequence). CDR3 loop: CASSIAGNSYNEQFF. The CDR3 nucleotides read TGTGCCAGTAGTATAGCGGGAAACTCCTACAATGAGCAGTTCTTC.

V and J are TRBV29-1 and TRBJ2-5; 9 bases map to TRBD2. The V and J ends lost 4 bases and 5 bases, in that order; junction bases with no gene match: 8. CDR3 length: 14 residues. CDR1 is SQVTM, CDR2 ANQGSEA, per germline. CDR3 nucleotide sequence: TGCAGCGTTGGGGGCGGGAGGGCCGGTGAGACCCAGTACTTC. Amino acids: CSVGGGRAGETQYF.

V and J are TRBV6-5 and TRBJ2-1; TRBD2 matches at 9 bases. The germline CDR1 and CDR2 sequences are MNHEY and SVGAGI. The CDR3 runs 15 residues. Trimming removed 2 bases from V and 6 bases from J; junction bases left unmatched: 5. CDR3 bases: TGTGCCAGCAGTTACCTGGCTAGCGGGGTCAATGAGCAGTTCTTC. Translating gives CASSYLASGVNEQFF.

V is TRBV10-3 and J is TRBJ1-2; 11 nucleotides agree with TRBD1. Germline trimming cut 4 bases from V and 6 bases from J; bases unmatched to any gene: 4. The CDR3 loop spans 14 amino acids. Germline V lookup: CDR1 ENHRY, CDR2 SYGVKD. CDR3 protein: CAISGDRGIDGYTF. The CDR3 bases are TGTGCCATCAGTGGGGACAGGGGGATCGATGGCTACACCTTC.

The gene calls are TRBV4-1 and TRBJ1-1; D ambiguous. This CDR3 region has 14 residues. With 8 bases removed from V and 5 bases from J, the gap between germline ends came to 18 bases. Germline V lookup: CDR1 MGHRA, CDR2 YSYEKL. The chain's CDR3 is CASRGPLRGTEAFF. The CDR3 bases are TGCGCCAGCCGTGGCCCACTCAGAGGGACTGAAGCTTTCTTT.

As regards this clone: Other DNA sequences in this sample translate to the same CDR3. This sequence joins TRBV2 and TRBJ1-1, with D unresolved. Germline lookup yields CDR1 SNHLY and CDR2 FYNNEI. This CDR3 is 13 amino acids long. Between the trimmed V and J ends, which lost 5 bases and 2 bases, there was a span of 9 bases. CDR3 nucleotide sequence: TGTGCCAGCAGTCTGGGCAGAAACACTGAAGCTTTCTTT. Translation: CASSLGRNTEAFF.

This clone was detected a few times. This chain connects TRBV7-2 to TRBJ1-1; no clear D. Trimming stripped 7 bases from V and 1 base from J, with 13 bases between. The germline V gene has CDR1 SGHTA and CDR2 FQGNSA. The CDR3 consists of 14 residues. The CDR3 spells CASTPRAANTEAFF. CDR3 coding DNA: TGTGCCAGCACGCCCCGAGCAGCGAACACTGAAGCTTTCTTT.

To note about this clone: With only one base between it and a far larger clone, this is likely a read error. The chain recombines TRBV5-1 with TRBJ2-7; a weak D match, TRBD1 (6 bases). The CDR3 runs 12 residues. Germline V gives CDR1 SGHRS, CDR2 YFSETQ. The CDR3 reads CASSSQGWGQCF. CDR3 DNA: TGCGCCAGCAGTTCACAGGGATGGGGGCAGTGCTTC.

This clone appeared a few times. The genes are TRBV6-1 and TRBJ1-5, with a tentative D call TRBD1 (6 bases). Trimming took 0 bases from V and 9 from J, leaving 12 bases between them. Germline V lookup: CDR1 MNHNS, CDR2 SASEGT. The CDR3 consists of 14 residues. CDR3 nucleotide sequence: TGTGCCAGCAGTGAAGCAGGGGGGATATGGCCCCAGCATTTT. Protein sequence: CASSEAGGIWPQHF.

The rearrangement uses TRBV7-2 and TRBJ2-5; 15 nucleotides line up with TRBD2. With 3 bases clipped from V and 9 bases from J, the junction kept 5 bases outside the gene matches. Germline loops: CDR1 SGHTA, CDR2 FQGNSA. This CDR3 has 15 residues. The CDR3 spells CASSFGTSGRRAQYF. The CDR3 coding sequence is TGTGCCAGCAGCTTCGGGACTAGCGGGAGGAGGGCCCAGTACTTC.

V gene TRBV7-9 combines with J gene TRBJ2-3; 8 bases fit TRBD2. CDR1 SEHNR and CDR2 FQNEAQ come from the germline V gene (reference sequence). The CDR3 spans 19 residues. V gave up 0 bases and J gave up 2 bases; unmatched junction bases: 13. The CDR3 DNA reads TGTGCCAGCAGCTTAGCGCGTAGCGGGATGGAGGGAATCACAGATACGCAGTATTTT. Translation gives CASSLARSGMEGITDTQYF.

The gene calls are TRBV5-6 and TRBJ2-5; no clear D gene. Trimming pared 4 bases from V and 2 bases from J, leaving 9 bases between. In germline, CDR1 is SGHDT, CDR2 YYEEEE. The CDR3 consists of 13 residues. The CDR3 here is CASSPLAQETQYF. CDR3 nucleotides: TGTGCCAGCAGCCCCCTGGCTCAAGAGACCCAGTACTTC. Full variable domain (outside the CDR3, taken from reference TRBV5-6 and TRBJ2-5): DAGVTQSPTHLIKTRGQQVTLRCSPKSGHDTVSWYQQALGQGPQFIFQYYEEEERQRGNFPDRFSGHQFPNYSSELNVNALLLGDSALYLCASSPLAQETQYFGPGTRLLVL.

This chain uses TRBV6-5 with TRBJ1-2; TRBD1 aligns across 10 bases. V was clipped by 2 bases and J by 2 bases; unmatched bases: 5. CDR1 MNHEY and CDR2 SVGAGI come from the germline V gene. The CDR3 contains 16 residues. Written as DNA, the CDR3 is TGTGCCAGCAGTTACGAGGGACAGGGGTTGAACTATGGCTACACCTTC. Amino acid sequence: CASSYEGQGLNYGYTF.

The J gene is TRBJ1-4, the V gene TRBV30, with D maybe TRBD1 (6 bases). Trimming left V 4 bases short and J 2 bases short, with 11 bases between. CDR1 and CDR2 (germline): GTSNPN, SVGIG (reference sequence). The CDR3 covers 14 residues. CDR3 loop: CAWNRGATNEKLFF. The CDR3 nucleotides are TGTGCCTGGAACCGGGGGGCGACTAATGAAAAACTGTTTTTT.

This clone was picked up one time. The chain combines TRBV7-9 with TRBJ2-6, with TRBD1 as a possible D gene (6 bases). This CDR3 has 14 amino acids. CDR1 and CDR2 (germline): SEHNR, FQNEAQ (reference sequence). Trimming left V 11 bases short and J 4 bases short, with 15 bases between. The CDR3 is CALRGRTGANVLTF. CDR3 DNA sequence: TGTGCCCTCAGGGGTAGGACCGGGGCCAACGTCCTGACTTTC.

The chain combines TRBV18 with TRBJ2-1; D is unresolved. This CDR3 has 16 amino acids. Deletions cut 0 bases from V and 4 bases from J, with 13 bases between. Looked up from germline, CDR1 is KGHSH and CDR2 is LQKENI. CDR3: CASSPPVSEMYNEQFF. The CDR3 DNA reads TGTGCCAGCTCACCACCGGTTAGTGAAATGTACAATGAGCAGTTCTTC.

The genes are TRBV30 and TRBJ2-3; TRBD2 agrees at 11 bases. Germline trimming cut 3 bases from V and 6 bases from J; bases unmatched to any gene: 14. Germline CDR1 and CDR2: GTSNPN and SVGIG (reference sequence). This CDR3 comprises 17 residues. DNA for the CDR3: TGTGCCTGGAGCGAGGATCTAGCGGGAGGTTTAGTGGATACGCAGTATTTT. It encodes CAWSEDLAGGLVDTQYF.